The clone carrying this T cell receptor beta chain showed up just once. What it binds is unknown. The CDR3 consists of 15 residues. Germline V gene data show CDR1 as KGHSH and CDR2 as LQKENI. V was cut by 5 bases and J by 2 bases, with 13 bases left in between. Presence of unique molecular identifiers characterized the TCR beta cDNA libraries. Via MiXCR, TCRdb re-called the PCR reads, giving one row per CDR3 protein. The sample holds some 890,000 distinct CDR3 sequences; roughly half are singletons and the top ten take around 4.5%. These data belong to a study of post-analysis software for immune sequencing data. Study-level information: Courses of disease covered relapsing-remitting, secondary progressive and progressive-relapsing multiple sclerosis.

The study, taken as a whole, reports: Elevated frequency relative to controls characterized several TRBV segments in patients, TRBV5-6, TRBV5-1 and TRBV20-1 among them. Compared with controls, patients showed significantly lower normalized Chao1 diversity.

This TCR was recovered from a girl aged 5-17 years with multiple sclerosis. Sequenced material: blood. V is TRBV18 and J is TRBJ2-1, with a tentative D call TRBD1 (6 bases). The CDR3 DNA sequence: TGTGCCAGCTCATCGCGACAGGCCGCCTACAATGAGCAGTTCTTC. The encoded protein is CASSSRQAAYNEQFF.